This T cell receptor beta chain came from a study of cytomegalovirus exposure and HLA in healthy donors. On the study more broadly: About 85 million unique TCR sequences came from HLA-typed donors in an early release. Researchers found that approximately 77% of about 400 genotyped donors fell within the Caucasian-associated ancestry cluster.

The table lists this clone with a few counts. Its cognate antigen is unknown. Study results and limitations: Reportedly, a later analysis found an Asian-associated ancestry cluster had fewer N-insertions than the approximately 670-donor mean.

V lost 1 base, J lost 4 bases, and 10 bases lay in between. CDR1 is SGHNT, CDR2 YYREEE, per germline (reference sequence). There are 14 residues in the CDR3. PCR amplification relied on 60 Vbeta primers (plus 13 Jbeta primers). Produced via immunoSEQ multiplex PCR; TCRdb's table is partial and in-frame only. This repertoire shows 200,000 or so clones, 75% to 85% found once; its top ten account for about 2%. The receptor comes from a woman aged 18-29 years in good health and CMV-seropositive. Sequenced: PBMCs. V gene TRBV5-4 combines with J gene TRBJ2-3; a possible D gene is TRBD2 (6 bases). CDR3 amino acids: CASSLPSEADTQYF. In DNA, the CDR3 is TGTGCCAGCAGCTTGCCTAGCGAGGCAGATACGCAGTATTTT.